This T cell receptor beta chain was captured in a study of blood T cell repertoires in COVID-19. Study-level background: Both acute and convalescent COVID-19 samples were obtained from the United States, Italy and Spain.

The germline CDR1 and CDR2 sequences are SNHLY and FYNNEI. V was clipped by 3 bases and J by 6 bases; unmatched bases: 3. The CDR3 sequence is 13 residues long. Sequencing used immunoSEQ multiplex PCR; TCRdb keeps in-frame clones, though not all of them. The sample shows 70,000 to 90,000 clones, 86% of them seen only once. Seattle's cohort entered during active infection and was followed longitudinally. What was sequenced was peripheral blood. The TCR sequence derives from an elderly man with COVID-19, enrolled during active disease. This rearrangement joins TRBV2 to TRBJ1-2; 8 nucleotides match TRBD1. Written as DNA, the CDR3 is TGTGCCAGCAGTGACGAGACAGGGGATGGCTACACCTTC. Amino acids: CASSDETGDGYTF.